Here is one T cell receptor (beta chain) with its context. A second about 7 to 11 cycle PCR used barcoded and J-beta primers. TCRdb reanalysed the 5' RACE reads using MiXCR and keeps one entry per CDR3 protein. Here the sample spans approximately 730,000 distinct CDR3 sequences, roughly 43% being singletons. This sample was taken from a study of blood T cells in healthy people across ages. This clonotype originated in a woman aged 55-69 years in good health. The sequenced material came from blood.

The chain's CDR3 is CSAPFSGVANEQFF. CDR3 sequence (DNA): TGCAGTGCTCCTTTCAGCGGGGTGGCGAATGAGCAGTTCTTC. The chain employs TRBV20-1 and TRBJ2-1, with 7 positions matching TRBD2. The CDR3 has 14 amino acids. Germline V gene data show CDR1 as DFQATT and CDR2 as SNEGSKA (reference sequence). The J segment lost 7 bases and the V segment lost 5 bases, leaving 11 bases of the junction unmatched.